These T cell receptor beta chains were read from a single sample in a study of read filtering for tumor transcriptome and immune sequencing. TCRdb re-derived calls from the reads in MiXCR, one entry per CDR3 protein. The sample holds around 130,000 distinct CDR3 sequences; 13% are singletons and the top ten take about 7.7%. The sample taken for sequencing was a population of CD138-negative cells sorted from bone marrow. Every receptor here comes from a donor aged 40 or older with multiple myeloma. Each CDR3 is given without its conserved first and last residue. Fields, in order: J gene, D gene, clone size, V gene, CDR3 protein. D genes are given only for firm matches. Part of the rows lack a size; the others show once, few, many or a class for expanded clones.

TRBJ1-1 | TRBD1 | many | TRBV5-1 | ASSRGRGQQNTEAF
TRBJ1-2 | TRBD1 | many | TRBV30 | AWRTGRNYGYT
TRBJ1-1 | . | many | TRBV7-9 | ASSQDVNTEAF
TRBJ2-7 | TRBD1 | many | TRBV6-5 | ASSYDRGSYEQY
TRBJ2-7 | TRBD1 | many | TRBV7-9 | ASSLVGTATYEQY
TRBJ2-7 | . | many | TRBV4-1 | ASSQEGGQGYEQY
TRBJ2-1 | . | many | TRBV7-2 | ASSLRAPSSYNEQF
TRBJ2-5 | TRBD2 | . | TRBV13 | ASSTQREGIGETQY
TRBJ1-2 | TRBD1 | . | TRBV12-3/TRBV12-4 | ASRTREGTGGHGYT
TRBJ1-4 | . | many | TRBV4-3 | ASSQDQAQEKLF